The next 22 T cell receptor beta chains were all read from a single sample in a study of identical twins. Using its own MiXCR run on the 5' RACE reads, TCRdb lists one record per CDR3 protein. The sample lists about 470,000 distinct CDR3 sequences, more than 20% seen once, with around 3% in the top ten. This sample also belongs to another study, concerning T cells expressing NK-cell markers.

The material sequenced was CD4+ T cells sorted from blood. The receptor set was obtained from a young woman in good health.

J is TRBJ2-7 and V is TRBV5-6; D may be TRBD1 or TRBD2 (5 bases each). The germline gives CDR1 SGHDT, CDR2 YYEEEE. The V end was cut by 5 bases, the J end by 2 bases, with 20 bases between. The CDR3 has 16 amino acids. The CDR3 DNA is TGTGCCAGCAGATTCCAAACCCGGGACCCCACCTACGAGCAGTACTTC. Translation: CASRFQTRDPTYEQYF.

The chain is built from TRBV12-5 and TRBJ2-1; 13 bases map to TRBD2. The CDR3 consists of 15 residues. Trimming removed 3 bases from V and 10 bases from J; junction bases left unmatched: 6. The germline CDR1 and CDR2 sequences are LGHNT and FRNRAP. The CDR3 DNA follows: TGTGCTAGTGGTTTAGTACTAGCGGGGGGGTTAGAGCAGTTCTTC. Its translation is CASGLVLAGGLEQFF.

The CDR3 sequence: CASSHLGSQETQYF. The CDR3 bases are TGCGCCAGCAGCCATCTCGGGTCCCAAGAGACCCAGTACTTC. The chain uses TRBV4-1 and TRBJ2-5, with no clear D. CDR3 length: 14 amino acids. Germline loops: CDR1 MGHRA, CDR2 YSYEKL. The V end lost 3 bases, the J end lost 1 base, and 9 bases lay between the germline ends.

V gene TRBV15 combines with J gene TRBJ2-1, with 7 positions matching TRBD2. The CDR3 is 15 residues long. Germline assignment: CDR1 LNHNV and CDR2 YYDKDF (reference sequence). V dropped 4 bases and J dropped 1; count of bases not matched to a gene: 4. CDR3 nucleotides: TGTGCCACCAGCACCGGACTAGGGTCCTACAATGAGCAGTTCTTC. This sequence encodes CATSTGLGSYNEQFF.

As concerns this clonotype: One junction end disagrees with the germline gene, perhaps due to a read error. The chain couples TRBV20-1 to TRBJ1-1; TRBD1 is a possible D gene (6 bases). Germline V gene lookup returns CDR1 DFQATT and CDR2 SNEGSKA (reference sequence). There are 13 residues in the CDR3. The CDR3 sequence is CCARGGWKTEAFF. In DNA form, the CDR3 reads TGCTGTGCCAGGGGAGGGTGGAAAACTGAAGCTTTCTTT.

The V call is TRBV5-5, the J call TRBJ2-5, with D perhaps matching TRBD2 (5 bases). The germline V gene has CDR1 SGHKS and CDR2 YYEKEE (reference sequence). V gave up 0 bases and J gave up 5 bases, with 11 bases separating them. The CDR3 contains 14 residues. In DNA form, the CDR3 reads TGTGCCAGCAGCTTGGGGTTAGCGCGGGAGACCCAGTACTTC. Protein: CASSLGLARETQYF.

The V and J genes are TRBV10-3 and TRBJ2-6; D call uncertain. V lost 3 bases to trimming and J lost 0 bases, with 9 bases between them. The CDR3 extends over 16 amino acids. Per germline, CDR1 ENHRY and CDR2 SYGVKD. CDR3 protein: CAISDRFSSGANVLTF. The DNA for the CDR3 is TGTGCCATCAGTGACAGGTTCAGCTCTGGGGCCAACGTCCTGACTTTC.

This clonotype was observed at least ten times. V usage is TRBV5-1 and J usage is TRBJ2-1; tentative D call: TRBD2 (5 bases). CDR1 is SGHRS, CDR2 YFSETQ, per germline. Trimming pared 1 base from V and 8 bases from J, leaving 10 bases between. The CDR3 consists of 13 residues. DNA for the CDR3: TGCGCCAGCAGCTTGCTAGGGAGCGATGAGCAGTTCTTC. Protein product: CASSLLGSDEQFF.

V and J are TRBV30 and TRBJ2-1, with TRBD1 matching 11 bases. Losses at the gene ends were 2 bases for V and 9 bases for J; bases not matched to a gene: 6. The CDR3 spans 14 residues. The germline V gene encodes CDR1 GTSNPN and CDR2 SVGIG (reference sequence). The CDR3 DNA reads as TGTGCCTGGAGTAAGGGGACAGGGGGAGGTGAGCAGTTCTTC. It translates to CAWSKGTGGGEQFF.

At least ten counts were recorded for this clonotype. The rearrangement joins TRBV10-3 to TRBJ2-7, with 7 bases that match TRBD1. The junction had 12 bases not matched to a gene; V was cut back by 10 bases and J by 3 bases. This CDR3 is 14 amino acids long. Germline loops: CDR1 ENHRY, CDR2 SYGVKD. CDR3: CATGARQGDYEQYF. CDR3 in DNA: TGTGCCACAGGGGCGCGACAGGGAGACTACGAGCAGTACTTC.

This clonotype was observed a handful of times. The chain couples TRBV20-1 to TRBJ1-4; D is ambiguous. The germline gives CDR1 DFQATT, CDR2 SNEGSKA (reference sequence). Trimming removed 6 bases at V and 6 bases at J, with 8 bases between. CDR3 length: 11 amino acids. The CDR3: CSARFDEKLFF. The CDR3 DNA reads TGCAGTGCGAGGTTTGATGAAAAACTGTTTTTT.

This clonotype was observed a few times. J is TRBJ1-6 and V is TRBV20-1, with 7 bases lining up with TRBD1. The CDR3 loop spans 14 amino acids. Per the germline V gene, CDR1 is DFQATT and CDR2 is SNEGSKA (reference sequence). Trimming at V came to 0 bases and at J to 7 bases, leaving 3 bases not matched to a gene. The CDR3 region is CSARDLQGNSPLHF. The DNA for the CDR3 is TGCAGTGCTAGAGATCTACAGGGGAATTCACCCCTCCACTTT.

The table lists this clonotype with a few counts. The CDR3: CASSTRGGGAYNEQFF. In nucleotides, the CDR3 is TGTGCCAGCAGTACAAGGGGCGGGGGGGCCTACAATGAGCAGTTCTTC. This chain links TRBV12-3 or TRBV12-4 with TRBJ2-1, with 9 bases matching TRBD2. CDR3 size: 16 residues. V was pared by 5 bases and J by 2 bases, with 7 bases of the junction left unmatched.

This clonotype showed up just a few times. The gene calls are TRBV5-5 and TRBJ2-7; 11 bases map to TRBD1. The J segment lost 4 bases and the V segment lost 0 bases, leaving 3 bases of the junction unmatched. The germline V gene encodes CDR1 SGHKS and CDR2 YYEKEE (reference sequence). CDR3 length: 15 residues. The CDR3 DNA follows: TGTGCCAGCAGCTTGGCGGGACAGGGGGGATACGAGCAGTACTTC. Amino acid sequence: CASSLAGQGGYEQYF.

The CDR3 DNA is TGTGCCAGCAGCCGATCCACTTACTTAACCACATTCTCCTACAATGAGCAGTTCTTC. Protein sequence: CASSRSTYLTTFSYNEQFF. The chain joins TRBV13 to TRBJ2-1; D uncertain. CDR3 length equals 19 residues. Germline CDR1 and CDR2: PRHDT and FYEKMQ (reference sequence). Deletions cut 5 bases from V and 0 bases from J, with 23 bases between.

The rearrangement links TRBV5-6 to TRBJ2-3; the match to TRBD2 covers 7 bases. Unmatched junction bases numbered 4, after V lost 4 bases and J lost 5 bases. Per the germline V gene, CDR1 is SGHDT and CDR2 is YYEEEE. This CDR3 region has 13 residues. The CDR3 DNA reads TGTGCCAGCAGCCGAGGGAGGGGAGATACGCAGTATTTT. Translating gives CASSRGRGDTQYF.

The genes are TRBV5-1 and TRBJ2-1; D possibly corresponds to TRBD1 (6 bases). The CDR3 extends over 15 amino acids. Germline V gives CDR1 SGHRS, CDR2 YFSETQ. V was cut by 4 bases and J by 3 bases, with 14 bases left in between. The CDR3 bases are TGCGCCAGCAGCGCTACAGGGACCCTCTACAATGAGCAGTTCTTC. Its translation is CASSATGTLYNEQFF. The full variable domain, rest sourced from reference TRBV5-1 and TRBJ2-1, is KAGVTQTPRYLIKTRGQQVTLSCSPISGHRSVSWYQQTPGQGLQFLFEYFSETQRNKGNFPGRFSGRQFSNSRSEMNVSTLELGDSALYLCASSATGTLYNEQFFGPGTRLTVL.

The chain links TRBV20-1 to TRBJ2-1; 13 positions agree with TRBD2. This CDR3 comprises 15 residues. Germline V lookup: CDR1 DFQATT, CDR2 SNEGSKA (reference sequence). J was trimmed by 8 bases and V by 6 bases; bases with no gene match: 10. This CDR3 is CSARLGTSGNDEQFF. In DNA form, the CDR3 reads TGCAGTGCCAGGCTTGGGACTAGCGGGAACGATGAGCAGTTCTTC.

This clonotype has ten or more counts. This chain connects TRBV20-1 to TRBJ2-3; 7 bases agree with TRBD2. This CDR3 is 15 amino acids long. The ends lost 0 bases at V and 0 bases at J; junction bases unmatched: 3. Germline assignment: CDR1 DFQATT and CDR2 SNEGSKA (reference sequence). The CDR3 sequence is CSARDPTSSTDTQYF. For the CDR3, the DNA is TGCAGTGCTAGAGATCCGACTAGCAGCACAGATACGCAGTATTTT.

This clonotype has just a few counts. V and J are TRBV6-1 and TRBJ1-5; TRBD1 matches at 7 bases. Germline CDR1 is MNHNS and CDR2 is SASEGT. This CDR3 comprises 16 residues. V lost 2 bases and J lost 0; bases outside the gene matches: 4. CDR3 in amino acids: CASSERTGRSNQPQHF. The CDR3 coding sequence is TGTGCCAGCAGTGAAAGGACAGGTCGTAGCAATCAGCCCCAGCATTTT.

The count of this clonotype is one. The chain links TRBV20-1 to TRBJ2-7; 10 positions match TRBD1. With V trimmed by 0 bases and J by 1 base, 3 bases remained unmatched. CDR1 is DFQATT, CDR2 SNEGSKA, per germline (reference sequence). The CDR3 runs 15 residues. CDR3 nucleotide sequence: TGCAGTGCTAGAGATGGGGACAGGGGATCCTACGAGCAGTACTTC. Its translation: CSARDGDRGSYEQYF.

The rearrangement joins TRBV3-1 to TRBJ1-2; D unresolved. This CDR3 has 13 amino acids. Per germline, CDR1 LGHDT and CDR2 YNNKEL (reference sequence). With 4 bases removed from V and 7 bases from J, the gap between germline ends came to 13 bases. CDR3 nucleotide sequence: TGTGCCAGCAGCCCCCACACTGGTGGTGGCTACACCTTC. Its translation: CASSPHTGGGYTF.